Below, 22 T cell receptor beta chains from the same sample are listed, as sequenced in a study of shared clonotypes between healthy human individuals. TCRdb keeps only in-frame clones here, not all; method: immunoSEQ multiplex PCR. The table lists about 2.3 million clones, 85% to 95% of them singletons. Sequenced: naive CD4+ T cells from PBMCs. The subset denotes: CD45RA+ positively selected. These receptors all come from a man aged 18 to 30 in good health. Some clones in this sample may be carry-over from other donors' samples.

The chain links TRBV5-1 to TRBJ2-7; D call uncertain. Germline CDR1 and CDR2: SGHRS and YFSETQ. This CDR3 has 14 residues. Trimming took off 4 bases at V and 2 bases at J, with 13 bases between the two ends. The CDR3 nucleotides are TGCGCCAGCAGCCCACGGGCTAACACCTACGAGCAGTACTTC. It encodes CASSPRANTYEQYF.

This clone appeared once. The chain has TRBV28 and TRBJ2-7; 8 bases are shared with TRBD1. Germline V gives CDR1 MDHEN, CDR2 SYDVKM. The CDR3 extends over 15 amino acids. V trimming: 5 bases; J trimming: 3 bases; junction bases outside the gene matches: 9. In DNA, the CDR3 is TGTGCCAGCAGTACCCGGACAGGGACCCACTACGAGCAGTACTTC. Amino acid sequence: CASSTRTGTHYEQYF.

The chain links TRBV7-7 to TRBJ2-1; TRBD2 matches 11 bases. The germline CDR1 and CDR2 sequences are SSHAT and FNYEAQ (reference sequence). This CDR3 contains 15 residues. The V gene end was trimmed by 5 bases and the J gene end by 5 bases; junction bases not matched to a gene: 5. The CDR3 nucleotides are TGTGCCAGCAGCCCGGGGACTAGCGGTAACAATGAGCAGTTCTTC. It yields the protein CASSPGTSGNNEQFF.

The V and J genes are TRBV11-1 and TRBJ2-7, with TRBD1 matching 8 bases. The trim removed 6 bases at V and 3 bases at J, leaving 7 bases unmatched. The germline V gene has CDR1 SGHAT and CDR2 FQDESV (reference sequence). The CDR3 is made up of 14 amino acids. CDR3 bases: TGTGCCAGCAGTCCCCGACAGGGGAACTACGAGCAGTACTTC. Encoded protein: CASSPRQGNYEQYF. Supplemented by reference TRBV11-1 and TRBJ2-7, the full variable domain reads EAEVAQSPRYKITEKSQAVAFWCDPISGHATLYWYRQILGQGPELLVQFQDESVVDDSQLPKDRFSAERLKGVDSTLKIQPAELGDSAMYLCASSPRQGNYEQYFGPGTRLTVT.

This chain uses TRBV5-1 with TRBJ2-7; perhaps TRBD2 as D (6 bases). There are 15 residues in the CDR3. V was clipped by 4 bases and J by 2 bases, with 16 bases between them. Germline CDR1 and CDR2: SGHRS and YFSETQ. The CDR3 spells CASSPGTYVPYEQYF. The CDR3 DNA reads TGCGCCAGCAGCCCCGGGACTTACGTCCCCTACGAGCAGTACTTC.

The chain uses TRBV25-1 and TRBJ2-5; the D gene could be TRBD1 or TRBD2 (5 bases each). This CDR3 spans 15 amino acids. Looked up from germline, CDR1 is MGHDK and CDR2 is SYGVNS. V shed 2 bases and J shed 4 bases, with 14 bases lying between them. The CDR3 reads CASSENRGASETQYF. In DNA, the CDR3 is TGTGCCAGCAGTGAAAACCGAGGGGCGTCAGAGACCCAGTACTTC.

The chain is built from TRBV7-9 and TRBJ1-1, with D maybe TRBD1 (6 bases). V shed 4 bases and J shed 3 bases, with 9 bases lying between them. This CDR3 contains 13 residues. In germline, CDR1 is SEHNR, CDR2 FQNEAQ (reference sequence). In DNA, the CDR3 is TGTGCCAGCAGCTCAGGACAGTACACTGAAGCTTTCTTT. It yields the protein CASSSGQYTEAFF.

V is TRBV30 and J is TRBJ1-5; possibly TRBD1 for D (5 bases). The CDR3 sequence is 16 residues long. V lost 1 base, J lost 2 bases, and 15 bases lay in between. CDR1 is GTSNPN, CDR2 SVGIG, per germline (reference sequence). CDR3 coding DNA: TGTGCCTGGAGTGCTCTCACAGGTTTAGGCAATCAGCCCCAGCATTTT. This translates into CAWSALTGLGNQPQHF. Full variable domain (remainder filled in from reference TRBV30 and TRBJ1-5): SQTIHQWPATLVQPVGSPLSLECTVEGTSNPNLYWYRQAAGRGLQLLFYSVGIGQISSEVPQNLSASRPQDRQFILSSKKLLLSDSGFYLCAWSALTGLGNQPQHFGDGTRLSIL.

This clone was observed once. The CDR3 coding sequence is TGCGCCAGCAGTGGTATGACAGGGGGCAACTACGAGCAGTACTTC. This sequence encodes CASSGMTGGNYEQYF. The rearrangement joins TRBV10-1 to TRBJ2-7; TRBD1 aligns across 10 bases. This CDR3 is 15 amino acids long. Germline trimming cut 4 bases from V and 3 bases from J; bases unmatched to any gene: 6. Germline lookup yields CDR1 WNHNN and CDR2 SYGVQD (reference sequence).

This clone was observed a handful of times. The CDR3 loop is CASSVKSQPQHF. In DNA form, the CDR3 reads TGTGCCAGCAGCGTAAAAAGTCAGCCCCAGCATTTT. V gene TRBV9 combines with J gene TRBJ1-5; D is undetermined. This CDR3 region has 12 residues. The V end was cut by 1 base, the J end by 6 bases, with 5 bases between. Germline assignment: CDR1 SGDLS and CDR2 YYNGEE.

The gene calls are TRBV28 and TRBJ1-4, with 7 positions matching TRBD1. The CDR3 is 15 residues long. With V trimmed by 5 bases and J by 8 bases, 11 bases remained unmatched. Germline CDR1 MDHEN, CDR2 SYDVKM. CDR3 nucleotides: TGTGCCAGCAGTCCCTCGGGGAGGGGGCGGGAAAAACTGTTTTTT. It is translated as CASSPSGRGREKLFF.

V gene TRBV6-5 combines with J gene TRBJ2-7, with 9 bases aligning to TRBD2. Germline trimming cut 8 bases from V and 3 bases from J; bases unmatched to any gene: 8. The CDR3 covers 14 residues. Germline CDR1 is MNHEY and CDR2 is SVGAGI. CDR3 nucleotides: TGTGCCAGCTCGCGGCGGGAGGGCCGCTACGAGCAGTACTTC. It translates to CASSRREGRYEQYF.

The gene calls are TRBV6-1 and TRBJ1-5; 10 bases are shared with TRBD1. V lost 4 bases to trimming and J lost 6 bases; unmatched junction nucleotides: 9. The CDR3 runs 16 residues. Germline CDR1 MNHNS, CDR2 SASEGT. The CDR3 DNA reads as TGTGCCAGCAGTGCGTCCCGGGACAGGGGAGGTCAGCCCCAGCATTTT. Residues: CASSASRDRGGQPQHF.

The gene calls are TRBV28 and TRBJ2-2, with 13 bases lining up with TRBD2. CDR1 MDHEN and CDR2 SYDVKM come from the germline V gene. CDR3 length: 20 amino acids. V dropped 3 bases and J dropped 4; count of bases not matched to a gene: 14. The CDR3: CASSFTRLAGGLRGTGELFF. The CDR3 DNA follows: TGTGCCAGCAGTTTTACCCGACTAGCGGGAGGCCTACGCGGCACCGGGGAGCTGTTTTTT.

The chain couples TRBV28 to TRBJ2-2; possibly TRBD1 for D (6 bases). CDR1 and CDR2 (germline): MDHEN, SYDVKM. The CDR3 is 15 residues long. Deletions cut 6 bases from V and 4 bases from J, with 15 bases between. This CDR3 is CASRLSNRVTGELFF. CDR3 bases: TGTGCCAGCAGACTATCGAACAGGGTCACCGGGGAGCTGTTTTTT.

The chain is built from TRBV5-1 and TRBJ1-4; 7 bases line up with TRBD1. J lost 13 bases, V lost 3 bases, and 9 bases had no gene match. The CDR3 spans 13 residues. The V gene's germline CDR1 is SGHRS and CDR2 YFSETQ. The CDR3 is CASSSGQDPGLFF. CDR3 DNA: TGCGCCAGCAGCTCTGGACAGGATCCCGGACTGTTTTTT.

The chain joins TRBV19 to TRBJ2-7; D perhaps matches TRBD1 (6 bases). This CDR3 spans 15 amino acids. Germline assignment: CDR1 LNHDA and CDR2 SQIVND (reference sequence). Trimming left V 5 bases short and J 5 bases short, with 19 bases between. The DNA of the CDR3 is TGTGCCAGTAGTGTACACAGGGTAAATGCCCACGAGCAGTACTTC. It yields the protein CASSVHRVNAHEQYF.

This chain joins TRBV7-8 and TRBJ2-2; no firm D call. The CDR3 runs to 16 residues. Germline values: CDR1 SGHVS, CDR2 FQNEAQ. V was clipped by 5 bases and J by 4 bases, with 17 bases between them. CDR3 in amino acids: CASSRLAVMPTGELFF. CDR3 bases: TGTGCCAGCAGCCGCTTGGCGGTAATGCCCACCGGGGAGCTGTTTTTT.

The chain couples TRBV5-1 to TRBJ2-7; 9 positions match TRBD1. The CDR3 covers 14 residues. Looked up from germline, CDR1 is SGHRS and CDR2 is YFSETQ. After removal of 6 bases from V and 3 bases from J, the junction contained 7 bases not matched to a gene. CDR3 in amino acids: CASTVRTGDYEQYF. Written as DNA, the CDR3 is TGCGCCAGCACCGTAAGGACAGGGGACTACGAGCAGTACTTC.

The J gene is TRBJ2-7, the V gene TRBV6-1, with a weak D call TRBD1 (6 bases). The V gene's germline CDR1 is MNHNS and CDR2 SASEGT. With 0 bases removed from V and 2 bases from J, the gap between germline ends came to 14 bases. This CDR3 spans 16 amino acids. The CDR3 loop reads CASSEALGTRTYEQYF. DNA of the CDR3: TGTGCCAGCAGTGAAGCCTTAGGGACACGTACCTACGAGCAGTACTTC.

This clone was seen more than once but under ten times. The gene calls are TRBV7-3 and TRBJ2-1; TRBD1 aligns across 7 bases. The V segment lost 5 bases and the J segment 7 bases; nucleotides outside the gene matches: 11. CDR1 SGHTA and CDR2 FQGTGA come from the germline V gene. The CDR3 is 15 residues long. The CDR3 bases are TGTGCCAGCAGCCCGCAGGGGGTCCTTGGGAATGAGCAGTTCTTC. It codes for CASSPQGVLGNEQFF.

The rearrangement joins TRBV7-7 to TRBJ2-2; the D gene is possibly TRBD1 (6 bases). Germline CDR1 SSHAT, CDR2 FNYEAQ (reference sequence). The CDR3 has 15 residues. V gave up 5 bases and J gave up 3 bases, with 13 bases separating them. The CDR3 protein is CASSPGQTDTGELFF. The DNA of the CDR3 is TGTGCCAGCAGCCCCGGACAGACCGACACCGGGGAGCTGTTTTTT.